What follows are 9 T cell receptor beta chains derived from one specimen sequenced in a study of T cells in Graves' hyperthyroidism and ophthalmopathy (dated by TCRdb to the late 2010s). Libraries were prepared through multiplex PCR. Sequencing used an Illumina HiSeq 2000. The TCR beta CDR3 regions were amplified from RNA transcripts. A first-round RT-PCR of the TCR CDR3 used the HTBI primer set with the Qiagen OneStep RT-PCR kit. The public sequencing data were trimmed at Q25 with fastp and processed into clonotypes with MiXCR by TCRdb, which kept only in-frame beta chains. CDR3 protein duplicates are merged, each entry listing the most common genes and DNA. Present in this sample are under 450,000 distinct CDR3 sequences, approximately 15% of which were seen just once. The ten largest account for about 14% of the sample. Sequencing input: blood. The receptors originated from a woman under 30 with Graves' hyperthyroidism.

This chain joins TRBV5-5 and TRBJ1-3, with D tentatively TRBD1 (5 bases). The V gene's germline CDR1 is SGHKS and CDR2 YYEKEE (reference sequence). CDR3 length: 15 residues. V dropped 0 bases and J dropped 0 bases, with 7 bases sitting between them. The CDR3 loop reads CASSLVGASGNTIYF. In DNA, the CDR3 is TGTGCCAGCAGCTTGGTTGGGGCCTCTGGAAACACCATATATTTT. The full variable domain, its missing parts supplied by reference TRBV5-5 and TRBJ1-3, is DAGVTQSPTHLIKTRGQQVTLRCSPISGHKSVSWYQQVLGQGPQFIFQYYEKEERGRGNFPDRFSARQFPNYSSELNVNALLLGDSALYLCASSLVGASGNTIYFGEGSWLTVV.

This clonotype was counted a few times. CDR3 nucleotides: TGCGCCAGCAGTAGTATGGTTGACGGGGAGCTGTTTTTT. It yields the protein CASSSMVDGELFF. The chain is built from TRBV5-1 and TRBJ2-2; D uncertain. The CDR3 loop spans 13 amino acids. Trimming pared 5 bases from V and 7 bases from J, leaving 12 bases between. CDR1 is SGHRS and CDR2 is YFSETQ in the germline V gene.

In this sample, this clonotype turned up a few times. The J gene is TRBJ2-1, the V gene TRBV6-2 or TRBV6-3, with a tentative D call TRBD2 (6 bases). Trimming removed 0 bases from V and 3 bases from J, with 12 bases in between. Germline V CDR1 and CDR2: MNHEY, SVGEGT. CDR3 length equals 16 residues. This chain's CDR3 is CASSYSTGDLYNEQFF. DNA of the CDR3: TGTGCCAGCAGTTACTCGACGGGGGACCTCTACAATGAGCAGTTCTTC.

This clonotype was detected ten times or more. The rearrangement joins TRBV28 to TRBJ1-1; 9 bases map to TRBD1. The junction had 7 bases not matched to a gene; V was cut back by 4 bases and J by 4 bases. The CDR3 spans 15 residues. The germline CDR1 and CDR2 sequences are MDHEN and SYDVKM. The CDR3 DNA is TGTGCCAGCAGTTCAGAGACAGGGGGTGGCACTGAAGCTTTCTTT. Its protein is CASSSETGGGTEAFF.

The chain uses TRBV19 and TRBJ1-5; 9 nucleotides match TRBD1. This CDR3 has 14 amino acids. With V trimmed by 9 bases and J by 4 bases, 7 bases remained unmatched. Per the germline V gene, CDR1 is LNHDA and CDR2 is SQIVND (reference sequence). CDR3 region: CASTPGQGNQPQHF. Written as DNA, the CDR3 is TGTGCCAGCACCCCGGGACAGGGTAATCAGCCCCAGCATTTT.

This clonotype was picked up a small number of times. The chain is built from TRBV27 and TRBJ2-1; TRBD2 matches at 10 bases. From germline, CDR1 is MNHEY and CDR2 SMNVEV (reference sequence). The V segment lost 3 bases and the J segment 12 bases; nucleotides outside the gene matches: 11. CDR3 length: 15 residues. CDR3 residues: CASSFGLAGVDGQFF. In nucleotides, the CDR3 is TGTGCCAGCAGTTTTGGGCTAGCGGGAGTAGATGGGCAGTTCTTC.

The rearrangement links TRBV15 to TRBJ1-6, with TRBD1 as a possible D gene (6 bases). The germline CDR1 and CDR2 sequences are LNHNV and YYDKDF (reference sequence). Trimming stripped 0 bases from V and 5 bases from J, with 20 bases between. The CDR3 length is 19 residues. CDR3 protein: CATSRDRIGATGDNSPLHF. Here the CDR3 DNA reads TGTGCCACCAGCAGAGATAGGATCGGGGCGACAGGTGATAATTCACCCCTCCACTTT.

This clonotype has at least ten counts. V usage is TRBV6-1 and J usage is TRBJ1-2; 9 nucleotides line up with TRBD1. Germline loops: CDR1 MNHNS, CDR2 SASEGT. J was trimmed by 4 bases and V by 6 bases; bases with no gene match: 9. The CDR3 is 15 residues long. CDR3 loop: CASSPLGTGLYGYTF. The DNA of the CDR3 is TGTGCCAGCAGCCCCCTCGGGACAGGGCTCTATGGCTACACCTTC.

This clonotype was recorded at least ten times. The rearrangement joins TRBV27 to TRBJ2-2; 16 bases are shared with TRBD2. The CDR3 sequence is 18 residues long. CDR1 is MNHEY, CDR2 SMNVEV, per germline (reference sequence). The junction had 10 bases not matched to a gene; V was cut back by 6 bases and J by 6 bases. The CDR3 spells CASRPGLAGGGRAGELFF. CDR3 sequence (DNA): TGTGCCAGCAGACCGGGACTAGCGGGAGGGGGTAGGGCCGGGGAGCTGTTTTTT.